This T cell receptor (beta chain) appears in the sequencing data of a study of response to subunit inactivated influenza vaccine. This clonotype came up a few times. TCRdb passed the RT-PCR reads through MiXCR, listing each CDR3 protein once. The repertoire holds some 850,000 distinct CDR3 sequences, with about 18% as singletons. Germline loops: CDR1 DFQATT, CDR2 SNEGSKA (reference sequence). The CDR3 loop spans 14 amino acids. Trimming removed 6 bases from V and 4 bases from J, with 15 bases in between. The chain couples TRBV20-1 to TRBJ1-4; no firm D call. This clonotype was sampled from a man aged 50-60 years who received an inactivated influenza vaccine. Sequencing used PBMCs from blood, obtained around 5 days after vaccination. The chain's CDR3 is CSATPDGRNEKLFF. The DNA for the CDR3 is TGCAGTGCCACGCCGGACGGTCGTAATGAAAAACTGTTTTTT.